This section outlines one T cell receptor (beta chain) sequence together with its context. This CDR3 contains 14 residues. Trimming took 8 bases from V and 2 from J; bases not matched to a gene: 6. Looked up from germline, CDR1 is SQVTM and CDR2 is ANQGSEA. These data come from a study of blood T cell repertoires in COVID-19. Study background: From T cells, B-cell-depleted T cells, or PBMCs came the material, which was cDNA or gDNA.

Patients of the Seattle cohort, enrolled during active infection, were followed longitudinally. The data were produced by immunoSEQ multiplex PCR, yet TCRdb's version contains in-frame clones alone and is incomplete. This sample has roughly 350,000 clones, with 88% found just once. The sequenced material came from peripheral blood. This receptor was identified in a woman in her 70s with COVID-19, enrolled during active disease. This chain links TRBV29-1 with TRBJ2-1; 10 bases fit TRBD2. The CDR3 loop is CSSSSGGPYNEQFF. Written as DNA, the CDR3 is TGCAGCTCTTCTAGCGGGGGACCCTACAATGAGCAGTTCTTC.